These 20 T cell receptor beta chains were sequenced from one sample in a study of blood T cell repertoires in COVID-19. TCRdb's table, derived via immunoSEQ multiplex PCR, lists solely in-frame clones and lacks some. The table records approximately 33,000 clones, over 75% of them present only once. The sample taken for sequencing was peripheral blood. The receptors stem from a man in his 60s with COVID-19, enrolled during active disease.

CDR3 region: CASDLTVVNTEAFF. The CDR3 coding sequence is TGTGCCAGCGACTTGACAGTGGTGAACACTGAAGCTTTCTTT. This chain connects TRBV6-5 to TRBJ1-1; perhaps TRBD1 as D (5 bases). V was cut by 8 bases and J by 0 bases, with 13 bases left in between. Germline loops: CDR1 MNHEY, CDR2 SVGAGI. There are 14 residues in the CDR3.

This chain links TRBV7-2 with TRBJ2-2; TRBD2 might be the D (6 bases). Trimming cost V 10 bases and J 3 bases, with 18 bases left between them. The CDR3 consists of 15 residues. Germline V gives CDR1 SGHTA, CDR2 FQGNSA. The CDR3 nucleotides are TGTGCCACCGACGGGGGTGTCAGACACACCGGGGAGCTGTTTTTT. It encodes CATDGGVRHTGELFF.

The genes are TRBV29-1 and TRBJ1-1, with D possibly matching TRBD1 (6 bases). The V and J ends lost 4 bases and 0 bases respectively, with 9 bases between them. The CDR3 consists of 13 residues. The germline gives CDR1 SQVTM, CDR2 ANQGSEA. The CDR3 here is CSVADRLNTEAFF. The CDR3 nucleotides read TGCAGCGTTGCCGACAGGTTGAACACTGAAGCTTTCTTT.

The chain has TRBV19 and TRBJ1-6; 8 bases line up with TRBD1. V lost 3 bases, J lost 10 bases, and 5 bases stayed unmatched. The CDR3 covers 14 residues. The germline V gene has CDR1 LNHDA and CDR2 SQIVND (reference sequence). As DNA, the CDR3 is TGTGCCAGTAGTATGGACAGGGTAACGTCACCCCTCCACTTT. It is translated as CASSMDRVTSPLHF.

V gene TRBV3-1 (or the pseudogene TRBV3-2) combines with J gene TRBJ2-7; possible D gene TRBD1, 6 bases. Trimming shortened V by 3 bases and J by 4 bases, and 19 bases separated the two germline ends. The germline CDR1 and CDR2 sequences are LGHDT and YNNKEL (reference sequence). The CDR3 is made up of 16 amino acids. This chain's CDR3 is CASSQNPGGRGYEQYF. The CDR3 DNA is TGTGCCAGCAGCCAGAACCCTGGGGGCCGCGGGTACGAGCAGTACTTC.

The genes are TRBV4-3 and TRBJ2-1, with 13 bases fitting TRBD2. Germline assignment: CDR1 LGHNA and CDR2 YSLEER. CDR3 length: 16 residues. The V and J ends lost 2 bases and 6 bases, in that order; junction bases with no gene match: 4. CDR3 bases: TGCGCCAGCAGCCAAACTAGCGGGAGGGGGGGCAATGAGCAGTTCTTC. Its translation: CASSQTSGRGGNEQFF.

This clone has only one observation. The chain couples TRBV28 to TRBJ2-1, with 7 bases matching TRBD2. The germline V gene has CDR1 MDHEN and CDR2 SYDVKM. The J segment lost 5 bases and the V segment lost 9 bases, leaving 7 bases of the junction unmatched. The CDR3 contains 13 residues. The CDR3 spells CASSLAENNEQFF. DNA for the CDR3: TGTGCCAGTAGCCTAGCGGAGAACAATGAGCAGTTCTTC.

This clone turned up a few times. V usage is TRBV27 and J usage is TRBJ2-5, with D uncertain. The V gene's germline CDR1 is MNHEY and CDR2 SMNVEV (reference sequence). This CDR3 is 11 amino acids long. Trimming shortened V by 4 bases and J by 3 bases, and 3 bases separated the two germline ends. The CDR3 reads CASSSEETQYF. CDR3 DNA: TGTGCCAGCAGTTCAGAAGAGACCCAGTACTTC.

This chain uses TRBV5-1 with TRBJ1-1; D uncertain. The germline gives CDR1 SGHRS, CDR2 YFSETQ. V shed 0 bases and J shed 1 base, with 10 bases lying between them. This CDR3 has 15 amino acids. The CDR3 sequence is CASSLAQGENTEAFF. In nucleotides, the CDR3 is TGCGCCAGCAGCTTGGCCCAAGGAGAGAACACTGAAGCTTTCTTT.

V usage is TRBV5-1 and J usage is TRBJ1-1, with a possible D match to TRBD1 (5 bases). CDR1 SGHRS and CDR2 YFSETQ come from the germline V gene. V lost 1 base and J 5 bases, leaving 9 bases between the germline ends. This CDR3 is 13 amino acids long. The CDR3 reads CASSLLAGTEAFF. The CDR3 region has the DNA TGCGCCAGCAGCTTGTTGGCAGGGACTGAAGCTTTCTTT.

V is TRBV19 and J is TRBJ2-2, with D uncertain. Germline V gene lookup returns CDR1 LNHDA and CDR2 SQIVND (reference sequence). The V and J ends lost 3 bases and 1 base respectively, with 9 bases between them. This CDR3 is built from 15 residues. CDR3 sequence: CASSIVQLNTGELFF. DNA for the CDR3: TGTGCCAGTAGTATTGTACAGTTGAACACCGGGGAGCTGTTTTTT.

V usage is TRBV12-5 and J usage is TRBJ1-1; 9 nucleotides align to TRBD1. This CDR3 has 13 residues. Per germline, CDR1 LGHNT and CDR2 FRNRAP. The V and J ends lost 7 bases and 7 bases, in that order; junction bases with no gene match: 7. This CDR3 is CASAMDRGVEAFF. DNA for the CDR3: TGTGCTAGTGCCATGGACAGGGGAGTTGAAGCTTTCTTT.

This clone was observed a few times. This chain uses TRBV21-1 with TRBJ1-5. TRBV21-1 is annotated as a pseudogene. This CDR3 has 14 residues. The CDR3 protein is CASSPRGGNQPQHF. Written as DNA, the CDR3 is TGTGCCAGCAGCCCCCGGGGTGGCAATCAGCCCCAGCATTTT.

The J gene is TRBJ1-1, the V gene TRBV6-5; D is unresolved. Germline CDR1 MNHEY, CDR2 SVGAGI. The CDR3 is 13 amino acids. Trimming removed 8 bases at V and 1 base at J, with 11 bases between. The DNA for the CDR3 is TGTGCCAGCGGGGAGAGGCAGAACACTGAAGCTTTCTTT. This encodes CASGERQNTEAFF.

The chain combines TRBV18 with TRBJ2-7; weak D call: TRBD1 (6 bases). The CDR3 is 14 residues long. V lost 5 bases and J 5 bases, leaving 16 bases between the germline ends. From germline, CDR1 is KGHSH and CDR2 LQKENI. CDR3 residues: CASSEGQFQDEQYF. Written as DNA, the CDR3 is TGTGCCAGCTCAGAAGGACAGTTTCAGGACGAGCAGTACTTC.

CDR3 protein: CASGTDRATTIWTEAFF. CDR3 DNA sequence: TGTGCTAGTGGGACTGACAGGGCTACGACAATTTGGACTGAAGCTTTCTTT. This chain links TRBV12-5 with TRBJ1-1, with TRBD1 identical over 7 bases. The CDR3 is 17 amino acids. Losses at the gene ends were 6 bases for V and 5 bases for J; bases not matched to a gene: 18. Germline V gene sequence: CDR1 LGHNT, CDR2 FRNRAP.

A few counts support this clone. The CDR3 nucleotides read TGTGCCAGCAGCTTAGTTGCAGACGAGCAGTACTTC. Its translation is CASSLVADEQYF. This chain uses TRBV11-2 with TRBJ2-7; D not certain. The V gene's germline CDR1 is SGHAT and CDR2 FQNNGV. V lost 1 base, J lost 5 bases, and 6 bases lay in between. This CDR3 region has 12 residues.

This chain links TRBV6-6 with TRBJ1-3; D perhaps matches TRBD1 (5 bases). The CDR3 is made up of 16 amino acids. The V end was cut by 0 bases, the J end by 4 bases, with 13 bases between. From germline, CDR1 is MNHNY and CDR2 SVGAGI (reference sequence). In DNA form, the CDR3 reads TGTGCCAGCAGTTACTCGAGCTCCGGGGGAGGAAACACCATATATTTT. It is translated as CASSYSSSGGGNTIYF.

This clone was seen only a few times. The CDR3 reads CASRSIAGANVLTF. Here the CDR3 DNA reads TGTGCCAGCAGGAGCATAGCTGGGGCCAACGTCCTGACTTTC. This chain uses TRBV6-5 with TRBJ2-6; the D is unclear. Germline values: CDR1 MNHEY, CDR2 SVGAGI. V lost 6 bases, J lost 2 bases, and 8 bases lay in between. The CDR3 covers 14 residues.

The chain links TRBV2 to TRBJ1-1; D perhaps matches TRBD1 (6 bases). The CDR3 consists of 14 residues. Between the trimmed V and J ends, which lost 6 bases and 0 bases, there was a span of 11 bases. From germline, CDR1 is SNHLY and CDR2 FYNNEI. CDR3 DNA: TGTGCCAGCAGGTCGGACAGCTTGAACACTGAAGCTTTCTTT. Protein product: CASRSDSLNTEAFF.